This T cell receptor (beta chain) comes out of a study of vaccination effects on CD4 cells after COVID-19. On the study more broadly: Each participant was administered two doses of either the BNT162b2 or the mRNA-1273 vaccine.

This CDR3 is built from 15 residues. Notes on this clone: Its antigen is as yet unknown.

Overall study findings and caveats: Cross-reaction with common cold coronaviruses was seen in only 1 of 255 vaccine-induced clones from healthy vaccinees.

Using viral peptide pools, the ViraFEST assay grew out antigen-specific CD4+ T cells prior to sequencing. CD4+ T cell isolation took place after approximately 11 days of culture. The vaccine recipients had no prior SARS-CoV-2 infection, with negative nucleocapsid antibodies. Some 2 million PBMC were seeded per well and grown in the presence of 9 to 10 IU/ml IL-2 and about 10 ug/ml peptides. Data came from immunoSEQ multiplex PCR; TCRdb stores just in-frame clones and leaves some out. Of 30,000 to 40,000 clones listed, 73% are singletons. The V gene is TRBV7-5, the J gene TRBJ2-7; TRBD2, the table's D call, lacks a check against the DNA. TRBV7-5 is an annotated pseudogene. This clonotype originated in a human donor who received a COVID-19 vaccine. The sequencing used CD4+ T cells from PBMCs cultured with HCoV-OC43 spike peptides, collected before COVID-19 vaccination. Subset meaning: HCoV-OC43 spike overlapping peptide pool stimulation. CDR3 sequence reads: CARSPAGGNSYEQYF. CDR3 DNA sequence: TGTGCCAGAAGCCCTGCGGGGGGGAACTCCTACGAGCAGTACTTC.